The 22 T cell receptor beta chains listed next were all sequenced from one sample in a study of cytomegalovirus exposure and HLA in healthy donors. 13 Jbeta primers and 60 Vbeta primers were used for the PCR. The data were produced by immunoSEQ multiplex PCR, yet TCRdb's version contains in-frame clones alone and is incomplete. The sample has about 170,000 clones, over 60% seen once. Input material: PBMCs. Receptor source: a female donor in good health and CMV-seronegative.

The rearrangement links TRBV14 to TRBJ1-2; possibly TRBD1 for D (5 bases). The germline V gene has CDR1 SGHDN and CDR2 FVKESK. Trimming pared 4 bases from V and 0 bases from J, leaving 12 bases between. The CDR3 extends over 15 amino acids. DNA for the CDR3: TGTGCCAGCAGCCCAAGACAGAAAACTAACTATGGCTACACCTTC. It translates to CASSPRQKTNYGYTF.

The genes are TRBV18 and TRBJ1-1, with D uncertain. CDR1 KGHSH and CDR2 LQKENI come from the germline V gene. The CDR3 runs 14 residues. The V gene lost 2 bases and the J gene lost 7 bases, with 14 bases spanning the gap. Here the CDR3 reads CASSPFELQYEAFF. The CDR3 DNA reads TGTGCCAGCTCACCATTCGAGCTCCAATATGAAGCTTTCTTT. The whole variable domain, filled in from reference TRBV18 and TRBJ1-1, reads NAGVMQNPRHLVRRRGQEARLRCSPMKGHSHVYWYRQLPEEGLKFMVYLQKENIIDESGMPKERFSAEFPKEGPSILRIQQVVRGDSAAYFCASSPFELQYEAFFGQGTRLTVV.

The rearrangement links TRBV7-9 to TRBJ2-5; D gene unclear. The DNA matches TRBJ2-7 better at its end, which makes the J call doubtful. CDR3 length: 12 amino acids. Germline CDR1 SEHNR, CDR2 FQNEAQ (reference sequence). DNA of the CDR3: TGTGCCAGCAGCCTCTCCCTAGACGAGCAGTACTTC. Translating gives CASSLSLDEQYF.

On this clone: Germline and junction disagree at one end, which may indicate a read error. CDR3 protein: CASSPGGRGLSGANGLTF. The CDR3 DNA is TGTGCCAGCTCACCAGGTGGCAGGGGTCTGTCTGGGGCCAACGGCCTGACTTTC. V is TRBV18 and J is TRBJ2-6, with D possibly being TRBD1 (6 bases). This CDR3 is 18 amino acids long. From germline, CDR1 is KGHSH and CDR2 LQKENI. The variable domain in full, completed from reference TRBV18 and TRBJ2-6, reads NAGVMQNPRHLVRRRGQEARLRCSPMKGHSHVYWYRQLPEEGLKFMVYLQKENIIDESGMPKERFSAEFPKEGPSILRIQQVVRGDSAAYFCASSPGGRGLSGANGLTFGAGSRLTVL.

V and J are TRBV7-3 and TRBJ2-5, with D maybe TRBD2 (6 bases). Germline V gives CDR1 SGHTA, CDR2 FQGTGA. This CDR3 is 16 amino acids long. The germline V and J ends were trimmed by 1 base and 2 bases, with 14 bases remaining between them. The CDR3 loop reads CASSLSGSGGQETQYF. The CDR3 region has the DNA TGTGCCAGCAGCTTAAGCGGGTCAGGAGGGCAAGAGACCCAGTACTTC. The full variable domain, completed using reference TRBV7-3 and TRBJ2-5, is GAGVSQTPSNKVTEKGKYVELRCDPISGHTALYWYRQSLGQGPEFLIYFQGTGAADDSGLPNDRFFAVRPEGSVSTLKIQRTERGDSAVYLCASSLSGSGGQETQYFGPGTRLLVL.

CDR3 coding DNA: TGTGCCAGCAGTGGGGGGCAGGGCGGCGGCTACACCTTC. It codes for CASSGGQGGGYTF. The rearrangement joins TRBV6-4 to TRBJ1-2; D perhaps matches TRBD1 (6 bases). Trimming shortened V by 4 bases and J by 8 bases, and 14 bases separated the two germline ends. Germline V gene sequence: CDR1 MRHNA, CDR2 SNTAGT. The CDR3 extends over 13 amino acids.

The chain joins TRBV2 to TRBJ1-2, with D tentatively TRBD1 (6 bases). Trimming removed 10 bases from V and 0 bases from J, with 12 bases in between. CDR1 and CDR2 from the germline V gene are SNHLY and FYNNEI. The CDR3 extends over 13 amino acids. The CDR3 region has the DNA TGTGCCACCAAAGGACAGACTAACTATGGCTACACCTTC. Encoded protein: CATKGQTNYGYTF.

This clone was seen just once. The junction differs from germline at one of its ends, possibly a read error. The rearrangement joins TRBV9 to TRBJ2-7, with TRBD2 matching 9 bases. The CDR3 loop spans 15 amino acids. Germline V gene sequence: CDR1 SGDLS, CDR2 YYNGEE. The CDR3 DNA reads TGTGCCAGCACCGTAGGGGCTAGCGGGACCTACGAGCAGTACTTC. Amino acid sequence: CASTVGASGTYEQYF.

This clone was picked up a small number of times. V and J are TRBV5-1 and TRBJ2-2, with a possible D match to TRBD1 (6 bases). The CDR3 covers 16 residues. The germline V gene has CDR1 SGHRS and CDR2 YFSETQ. V gave up 0 bases and J gave up 2 bases, with 11 bases separating them. The CDR3 coding sequence is TGCGCCAGCAGCTTGGGTTGGACAGTAAACACCGGGGAGCTGTTTTTT. It translates to CASSLGWTVNTGELFF.

J is TRBJ2-5 and V is TRBV9, with 7 bases identical to TRBD2. Looked up from germline, CDR1 is SGDLS and CDR2 is YYNGEE. The CDR3 spans 14 residues. Trimming removed 2 bases from V and 1 base from J; junction bases left unmatched: 2. DNA of the CDR3: TGTGCCAGCAGCGTGGGCGGGGGCCAAGAGACCCAGTACTTC. Translation: CASSVGGGQETQYF.

The rearrangement joins TRBV7-9 to TRBJ2-2, with a possible D match to TRBD2 (5 bases). Germline V gene lookup returns CDR1 SEHNR and CDR2 FQNEAQ (reference sequence). The CDR3 is made up of 14 amino acids. V lost 2 bases, J lost 4 bases, and 8 bases lay in between. This CDR3 is CASSLRLATGELFF. CDR3 coding DNA: TGTGCCAGCAGCTTACGGCTAGCCACCGGGGAGCTGTTTTTT.

The chain joins TRBV4-2 to TRBJ2-1; tentative D call: TRBD2 (5 bases). The V and J ends lost 2 bases and 4 bases respectively, with 15 bases between them. The CDR3 sequence is 16 residues long. Germline CDR1 reads LGHNA; CDR2 reads YNFKEQ. For the CDR3, the DNA is TGTGCCAGCAGCCAATCCCTAAGGACTCAATACAATGAGCAGTTCTTC. Its translation: CASSQSLRTQYNEQFF.

The chain's CDR3 is CASSLRDRGATDTQYF. The CDR3 region has the DNA TGCGCCAGCAGCTTAAGGGACAGGGGGGCGACAGATACGCAGTATTTT. The V gene is TRBV5-1, the J gene TRBJ2-3, with 11 bases aligning to TRBD1. The CDR3 has 16 amino acids. V was clipped by 2 bases and J by 3 bases; unmatched bases: 5. Germline V gene sequence: CDR1 SGHRS, CDR2 YFSETQ.

The chain uses TRBV6-5 and TRBJ1-1; 7 bases fit TRBD1. CDR1 is MNHEY, CDR2 SVGAGI, per germline. Losses at the gene ends were 0 bases for V and 6 bases for J; bases not matched to a gene: 7. CDR3 length: 15 amino acids. The CDR3 region is CASSYSETGSPEAFF. The CDR3 DNA reads TGTGCCAGCAGTTACTCAGAGACAGGGAGCCCTGAAGCTTTCTTT.

The genes are TRBV25-1 and TRBJ2-2; 7 bases are a match to TRBD2. Germline V gene data show CDR1 as MGHDK and CDR2 as SYGVNS. The CDR3 loop spans 14 amino acids. V was pared by 3 bases and J by 4 bases, with 2 bases of the junction left unmatched. CDR3 region: CASSEPGGTGELFF. The CDR3 DNA is TGTGCCAGCAGTGAGCCGGGGGGCACCGGGGAGCTGTTTTTT.

V is TRBV11-2 and J is TRBJ2-1, with a weak D call TRBD2 (6 bases). Trimming cost V 3 bases and J 9 bases, with 18 bases left between them. Germline assignment: CDR1 SGHAT and CDR2 FQNNGV. The length of the CDR3 is 15 residues. This CDR3 is CASSFSGQTPGEQFF. The CDR3 nucleotides are TGTGCCAGCAGCTTTAGCGGCCAAACCCCTGGTGAGCAGTTCTTC.

The count of this clone is one. V gene TRBV6-6 combines with J gene TRBJ2-7; D uncertain. The CDR3 loop spans 14 amino acids. Trimming pared 2 bases from V and 4 bases from J, leaving 12 bases between. Germline values: CDR1 MNHNY, CDR2 SVGAGI (reference sequence). CDR3 nucleotides: TGTGCCAGCAGTTACCCCTCGAATAGATACGAGCAGTACTTC. Protein sequence: CASSYPSNRYEQYF.

J is TRBJ2-7 and V is TRBV27; a weak D match, TRBD2 (6 bases). Germline V gene lookup returns CDR1 MNHEY and CDR2 SMNVEV (reference sequence). This CDR3 spans 14 amino acids. Trimming cost V 2 bases and J 6 bases, with 14 bases left between them. The CDR3 DNA sequence: TGTGCCAGCAGTTTAGAGGGGAGGCCCCTCGAGCAGTACTTC. Translated, it gives CASSLEGRPLEQYF.

This clone appeared a few times. The chain joins TRBV5-1 to TRBJ2-7; TRBD2 matches at 8 bases. Per germline, CDR1 SGHRS and CDR2 YFSETQ. This CDR3 comprises 15 residues. V lost 6 bases and J lost 1; bases outside the gene matches: 9. The CDR3 loop is CASTLGGGRSYEQYF. CDR3 coding DNA: TGCGCCAGCACCCTCGGGGGGGGGCGGTCCTACGAGCAGTACTTC.

This clone was observed once. The V gene is TRBV27, the J gene TRBJ1-2; no firm D call. The CDR3 runs to 15 residues. Germline V gives CDR1 MNHEY, CDR2 SMNVEV (reference sequence). The germline V and J ends were trimmed by 6 bases and 5 bases, with 19 bases remaining between them. The DNA of the CDR3 is TGTGCCAGCAGCCTTTCCCGGGAGATGGGATATGGCTACACCTTC. Translated: CASSLSREMGYGYTF.

This chain links TRBV30 with TRBJ1-2, with D possibly being TRBD1 (6 bases). The CDR3 totals 15 residues. Germline loops: CDR1 GTSNPN, CDR2 SVGIG (reference sequence). Trimming removed 5 bases at V and 4 bases at J, with 20 bases between. The CDR3 region is CAWAYWTAASYGYTF. In DNA form, the CDR3 reads TGTGCCTGGGCATACTGGACAGCGGCGTCCTATGGCTACACCTTC.

The chain joins TRBV6-1 to TRBJ1-2; 7 bases map to TRBD1. There are 13 residues in the CDR3. The V and J ends lost 7 bases and 3 bases, in that order; junction bases with no gene match: 5. CDR1 and CDR2 from the germline V gene are MNHNS and SASEGT. For the CDR3, the DNA is TGTGCCAGCACCAGGACAGGCTACTATGGCTACACCTTC. Translation gives CASTRTGYYGYTF.